These 26 T cell receptor beta chains were sequenced from one sample in a study of metastatic and nonmetastatic thyroid tumors. Treatment of any kind had been given to no patient before thyroid surgery. TCRdb reprocessed the PCR reads using MiXCR. The sample records more than 30,000 clones, about 20% being singletons. Sequenced input: blood. These receptors were taken from a female donor with papillary thyroid cancer or a benign thyroid nodule (not recorded which). Some clones in this sample may be carry-over from other donors' samples.

This chain links TRBV28 with TRBJ2-7; 10 positions agree with TRBD1. V shed 2 bases, J shed 8 bases, and the junction held 6 bases outside the gene matches. The CDR3 consists of 14 residues. Germline V CDR1 and CDR2: MDHEN, SYDVKM. CDR3 sequence: CASSLKGQGTKQYF. For the CDR3, the DNA is TGTGCCAGCAGTTTAAAGGGACAGGGGACCAAGCAGTACTTC.

This chain connects TRBV28 to TRBJ2-2; D uncertain. The V gene's germline CDR1 is MDHEN and CDR2 SYDVKM. This CDR3 has 15 amino acids. Trimming removed 5 bases from V and 3 bases from J, with 13 bases in between. DNA for the CDR3: TGTGCCAGCAGTACGTGGAGTGGTGACACCGGGGAGCTGTTTTTT. This encodes CASSTWSGDTGELFF. The variable domain in full, with the rest retrieved from reference TRBV28 and TRBJ2-2, is DVKVTQSSRYLVKRTGEKVFLECVQDMDHENMFWYRQDPGLGLRLIYFSYDVKMKEKGDIPEGYSVSREKKERFSLILESASTNQTSMYLCASSTWSGDTGELFFGEGSRLTVL.

Concerning this clone itself: A much bigger clone sits one base away, suggesting this may be a read error. The rearrangement joins TRBV3-1 to TRBJ2-5, with 10 bases aligning to TRBD2. The CDR3 is 14 amino acids. From germline, CDR1 is LGHDT and CDR2 YNNKEL (reference sequence). Here the CDR3 reads CASIQLAGQETQYF. CDR3 nucleotides: TGTGCCAGCATCCAACTAGCGGGGCAAGAGACCCAGTACTTC.

This clone has at least ten counts. The chain is built from TRBV7-8 and TRBJ2-7, with D possibly matching TRBD1 (6 bases). The germline gives CDR1 SGHVS, CDR2 FQNEAQ. CDR3 length: 13 amino acids. The germline V and J ends were trimmed by 1 base and 6 bases, with 10 bases remaining between them. CDR3 bases: TGTGCCAGCAGCTTAGACAGGGCGGGCGAGCAGTACTTC. It is translated as CASSLDRAGEQYF. The whole variable domain, filled in from reference TRBV7-8 and TRBJ2-7, reads GAGVSQSPRYKVAKRGQDVALRCDPISGHVSLFWYQQALGQGPEFLTYFQNEAQLDKSGLPSDRFFAERPEGSVSTLKIQRTQQEDSAVYLCASSLDRAGEQYFGPGTRLTVT.

Only a few counts were recorded for this clone. The chain employs TRBV10-1 and TRBJ2-7; D not certain. CDR1 is WNHNN and CDR2 is SYGVQD in the germline V gene (reference sequence). CDR3 length: 15 amino acids. Deletions cut 3 bases from V and 2 bases from J, with 14 bases between. The CDR3 DNA sequence: TGCGCCAGCAGTGACGACTGGGTCAACCCCTACGAGCAGTACTTC. Its protein product is CASSDDWVNPYEQYF.

Of note for this clone: This sample also contains other DNA sequences that code for the same CDR3. The V call is TRBV5-7, the J call TRBJ1-1; D may be TRBD1 (5 bases). TRBV5-7 is noted as an ORF with a role that remains uncertain. V dropped 4 bases and J dropped 5 bases, with 18 bases sitting between them. The length of the CDR3 is 15 residues. The CDR3 spells CASSKLRVGGTEAFF. Written as DNA, the CDR3 is TGTGCCAGCAGCAAGCTCAGGGTGGGAGGTACTGAAGCTTTCTTT.

V usage is TRBV6-6 and J usage is TRBJ1-6; 7 bases align to TRBD1. V lost 6 bases, J lost 13 bases, and 24 bases stayed unmatched. The CDR3 length is 18 residues. Per the germline V gene, CDR1 is MNHNY and CDR2 is SVGAGI (reference sequence). Here the CDR3 DNA reads TGTGCCAGCAGAACCGCTCTTATCGATGGGACAGCCGGCCGGCCCCTCCACTTT. Translation: CASRTALIDGTAGRPLHF.

Worth noting for this clone: One end of the junction does not line up with germline, which may come from a read error. Other nucleotide sequences in the sample specify the same CDR3. J is TRBJ2-7 and V is TRBV6-2 or TRBV6-3, with TRBD1 matching over 8 bases. The V gene's germline CDR1 is MNHEY and CDR2 SVGEGT. CDR3 length: 17 residues. The CDR3 reads CASSYSKASQGGYEQYF. CDR3 DNA sequence: TGTGCAAGCAGTTACTCGAAAGCTTCACAGGGGGGCTACGAGCAGTACTTC.

The V call is TRBV6-1, the J call TRBJ2-7; the match to TRBD1 covers 10 bases. Germline values: CDR1 MNHNS, CDR2 SASEGT. Unmatched junction bases numbered 5, after V lost 10 bases and J lost 2 bases. CDR3 length equals 13 residues. DNA for the CDR3: TGTGCCACCCGGGACAGGGGCGCCTACGAGCAGTACTTC. Translated, it gives CATRDRGAYEQYF.

Many counts were recorded for this clone. As DNA, the CDR3 is TGTGCCAGTAGTGGAGGACTAGCGGGGGGTCTGACAGATACGCAGTATTTT. It codes for CASSGGLAGGLTDTQYF. V is TRBV19 and J is TRBJ2-3; 14 positions agree with TRBD2. Germline V gene sequence: CDR1 LNHDA, CDR2 SQIVND (reference sequence). This CDR3 is built from 17 residues. V trimming: 5 bases; J trimming: 3 bases; junction bases outside the gene matches: 7.

This clone was picked up many times. The chain uses TRBV5-4 and TRBJ1-5; TRBD1 matches at 9 bases. V shed 4 bases and J 1 base; nucleotides not matched to a gene: 6. The CDR3 covers 16 residues. The germline CDR1 and CDR2 sequences are SGHNT and YYREEE (reference sequence). The CDR3 protein is CASSLQGTGSNQPQHF. The CDR3 bases are TGTGCCAGCAGCCTACAGGGGACAGGGAGCAATCAGCCCCAGCATTTT.

The CDR3 reads CASSLYGNQPQHF. CDR3 nucleotides: TGTGCCAGCAGCTTATATGGCAATCAGCCCCAGCATTTT. The J gene is TRBJ1-5, the V gene TRBV11-2, with D uncertain. The CDR3 is made up of 13 amino acids. Trimming pared 2 bases from V and 2 bases from J, leaving 4 bases between. Germline V CDR1 and CDR2: SGHAT, FQNNGV.

The sample holds a few counts of this clone. The chain has TRBV15 and TRBJ2-2; 9 positions agree with TRBD1. CDR1 LNHNV and CDR2 YYDKDF come from the germline V gene (reference sequence). The CDR3 sequence is 16 residues long. The junction had 6 bases not matched to a gene; V was cut back by 3 bases and J by 4 bases. This chain's CDR3 is CATSREQGALTGELFF. CDR3 in DNA: TGTGCCACCAGCAGGGAACAGGGGGCGCTCACCGGGGAGCTGTTTTTT.

V gene TRBV11-2 combines with J gene TRBJ2-3, with 8 bases identical to TRBD2. The ends lost 2 bases at V and 5 bases at J; junction bases unmatched: 12. This CDR3 comprises 17 residues. The germline gives CDR1 SGHAT, CDR2 FQNNGV. The CDR3 sequence: CASSLPPGGGPGDTQYF. CDR3 nucleotide sequence: TGTGCCAGCAGCTTACCCCCGGGCGGGGGGCCGGGAGATACGCAGTATTTT.

The chain is built from TRBV5-1 and TRBJ1-1; tentative D call: TRBD1 (5 bases). V was trimmed by 4 bases and J by 1 base, leaving 11 bases between them. This CDR3 has 14 amino acids. Germline lookup yields CDR1 SGHRS and CDR2 YFSETQ. The DNA for the CDR3 is TGCGCCAGCAGCGAATTGACAGCGAACACTGAAGCTTTCTTT. Translation gives CASSELTANTEAFF.

The table lists this clone with many counts. The chain employs TRBV11-3 and TRBJ2-1; D is uncertain. The V end lost 5 bases, the J end lost 4 bases, and 12 bases lay between the germline ends. This CDR3 has 14 amino acids. Germline CDR1 SGHNT, CDR2 YENEEA. The CDR3 protein is CASSGRTSYNEQFF. CDR3 nucleotide sequence: TGTGCCAGCAGCGGCAGGACCTCATACAATGAGCAGTTCTTC.

This clone was recorded many times. The J gene is TRBJ2-5, the V gene TRBV5-1; 10 bases agree with TRBD2. The CDR3 is 16 residues long. J lost 0 bases, V lost 0 bases, and 2 bases had no gene match. Germline V gene sequence: CDR1 SGHRS, CDR2 YFSETQ. This CDR3 reads CASSLVLAGYQETQYF. CDR3 sequence (DNA): TGCGCCAGCAGCTTGGTACTAGCGGGGTACCAAGAGACCCAGTACTTC.

This clone has a handful of counts. The V gene is TRBV11-2, the J gene TRBJ1-6; 7 bases match TRBD1. V trimming: 5 bases; J trimming: 6 bases; junction bases outside the gene matches: 10. CDR3 length: 16 amino acids. Per the germline V gene, CDR1 is SGHAT and CDR2 is FQNNGV. CDR3 sequence (DNA): TGTGCCAGCAGCGCAGGCGGAGGGACAGTTAATTCACCCCTCCACTTT. Amino acid sequence: CASSAGGGTVNSPLHF.

On this clone itself: A clone one base away is much larger, so this may be a read error. The sample contains more than one DNA sequence encoding this CDR3. This rearrangement joins TRBV4-2 to TRBJ2-1; TRBD2 aligns across 7 bases. V lost 4 bases and J lost 3; bases outside the gene matches: 9. CDR1 is LGHNA and CDR2 is YNFKEQ in the germline V gene. There are 16 residues in the CDR3. The DNA of the CDR3 is TGTGCCAGCAGCCCCGGAGGAGCGGGGAACTACAATGAGCAGTTCTTC. This codes for CASSPGGAGNYNEQFF.

This clone was observed many times. CDR3 sequence (DNA): TGTGCCAGCAGCCCCCGACTACAGGGGCCGAACACCGGGGAGCTGTTTTTT. Residues: CASSPRLQGPNTGELFF. The V gene is TRBV9, the J gene TRBJ2-2, with 7 bases lining up with TRBD1. The V gene end was trimmed by 4 bases and the J gene end by 0 bases; junction bases not matched to a gene: 9. The CDR3 covers 17 residues. From germline, CDR1 is SGDLS and CDR2 YYNGEE.

Many counts were recorded for this clone. CDR3 region: CASSQGIHIGYTF. CDR3 bases: TGCGCCAGCAGCCAGGGTATCCACATCGGCTACACCTTC. The chain uses TRBV4-3 and TRBJ1-2; D unresolved. This CDR3 spans 13 amino acids. Germline values: CDR1 LGHNA, CDR2 YSLEER. V lost 3 bases and J lost 8, with 13 bases in between.

This clone has at least ten counts. The chain has TRBV5-8 and TRBJ2-5; tentatively, D is TRBD1 (5 bases). CDR1 SGHTS and CDR2 YDEGEE come from the germline V gene. V was pared by 4 bases and J by 1 base, with 11 bases between. The CDR3 sequence is 14 residues long. The CDR3 DNA reads TGTGCCAGCAGCGCCCTACAGGTCCAAGAGACCCAGTACTTC. Translating gives CASSALQVQETQYF.

This clone has ten or more counts. The V gene is TRBV5-5, the J gene TRBJ1-4; D call uncertain. V lost 2 bases to trimming and J lost 1 base, with 12 bases between them. This CDR3 has 16 residues. CDR1 SGHKS and CDR2 YYEKEE come from the germline V gene (reference sequence). CDR3 DNA sequence: TGTGCCAGCAGCTTTGACCCATTGGGAACTAATGAAAAACTGTTTTTT. Translation: CASSFDPLGTNEKLFF.

In its sample, this clone was seen many times. CDR3: CASSFILRSVAPRGYTF. CDR3 sequence (DNA): TGTGCCAGCAGCTTCATATTGCGTTCAGTCGCTCCTCGGGGCTACACCTTC. The chain uses TRBV13 and TRBJ1-2; no clear D. CDR3 length: 17 residues. Germline V gene lookup returns CDR1 PRHDT and CDR2 FYEKMQ (reference sequence). Trimming took 3 bases from V and 8 from J, leaving 25 bases between them.

This clone has at least ten counts. The rearrangement uses TRBV7-8 and TRBJ2-2; D ambiguous. Germline CDR1 and CDR2: SGHVS and FQNEAQ. V was cut by 2 bases and J by 4 bases, with 8 bases left in between. CDR3 length: 14 residues. CDR3 loop: CASSLKQFTGELFF. DNA for the CDR3: TGTGCCAGCAGCTTAAAACAGTTCACCGGGGAGCTGTTTTTT.

This clone was seen only a few times. Written as DNA, the CDR3 is TGCGCCAGCAGGACTAGCGGGGGCAACGAGCAGTACTTC. This sequence encodes CASRTSGGNEQYF. The chain couples TRBV10-2 to TRBJ2-7; 12 nucleotides align to TRBD2. V was clipped by 6 bases and J by 5 bases; unmatched bases: 2. In germline, CDR1 is WSHSY, CDR2 SAAADI. The CDR3 is 13 amino acids.